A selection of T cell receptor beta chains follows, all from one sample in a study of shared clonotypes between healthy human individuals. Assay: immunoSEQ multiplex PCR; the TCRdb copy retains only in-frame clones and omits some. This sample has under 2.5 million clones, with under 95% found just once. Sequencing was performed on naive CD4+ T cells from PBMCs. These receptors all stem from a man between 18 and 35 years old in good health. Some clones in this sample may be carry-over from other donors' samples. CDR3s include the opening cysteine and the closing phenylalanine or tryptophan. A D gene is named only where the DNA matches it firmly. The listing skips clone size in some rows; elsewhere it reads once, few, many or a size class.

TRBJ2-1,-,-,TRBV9,TGTGCCAGCAGCACCGCGGGTCGCCGCGGACTTTACAATGAGCAGTTCTTC,CASSTAGRRGLYNEQFF
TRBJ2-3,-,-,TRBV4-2,TGTGCCAGCAGCCAAGATCGCACAGATACGCAGTATTTT,CASSQDRTDTQYF
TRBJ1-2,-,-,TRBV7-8,TGTGCCAGCAGCCCGGAAGCAGGCTATGGCTACACCTTC,CASSPEAGYGYTF
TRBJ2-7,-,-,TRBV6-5,TGTGCCAGCAGTTACGGGACAAGGAGCTCCTACGAGCAGTACTTC,CASSYGTRSSYEQYF
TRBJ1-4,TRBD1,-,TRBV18,TGTGCCAGCTCATCACAGGGGAACGTGGAAAAACTGTTTTTT,CASSSQGNVEKLFF
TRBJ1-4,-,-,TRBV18,TGTGCCAGCTCAACTCCGGGGGGCCTGGGTGAAAAACTGTTTTTT,CASSTPGGLGEKLFF
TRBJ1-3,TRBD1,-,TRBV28,TGTGCCAGCAGTACTCGCGGAGGGGGCAGTGGAAACACCATATATTTT,CASSTRGGGSGNTIYF
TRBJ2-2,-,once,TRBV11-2,TGTGCCAGCAGCCAGGCCGGGACATCGACCGGGGAGCTGTTTTTT,CASSQAGTSTGELFF
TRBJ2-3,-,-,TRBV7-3,TGTGCCAGCAGCTTAGGCGGGACTAGCACAGATACGCAGTATTTT,CASSLGGTSTDTQYF
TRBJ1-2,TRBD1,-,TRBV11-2,TGTGCCAGCAGCACCCGGACAGGTACCTATGGCTACACCTTC,CASSTRTGTYGYTF
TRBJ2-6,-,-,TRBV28,TGTGCCAGCAGTTTGGGAACCCCGGGCAACGTCCTGACTTTC,CASSLGTPGNVLTF
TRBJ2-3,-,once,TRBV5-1,TGCGCCAGCAGCCCCGCAGGGGACCGCACAGATACGCAGTATTTT,CASSPAGDRTDTQYF
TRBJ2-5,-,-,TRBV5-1,TGCGCCAGCAGCTTGGTTGGAACTTTGTACCAAGAGACCCAGTACTTC,CASSLVGTLYQETQYF
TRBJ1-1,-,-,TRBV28,TGTGCCACCGCCGGGGATTCGACTGAAGCTTTCTTT,CATAGDSTEAFF
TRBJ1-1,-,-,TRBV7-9,TGTGCCAGCAGCCTCAGGGTTGCGAACACTGAAGCTTTCTTT,CASSLRVANTEAFF
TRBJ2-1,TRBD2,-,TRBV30,TGTGCCTGGAGTGTAGGCTCAGCGGGAGAGGCCCGCAATGAGCAGTTCTTC,CAWSVGSAGEARNEQFF
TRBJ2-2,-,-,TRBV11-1,TGTGCCAGCAGCTTAAGGAATGTGTACACGAACACCGGGGAGCTGTTTTTT,CASSLRNVYTNTGELFF
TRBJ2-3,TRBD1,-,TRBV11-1,TGTGCCAGCAGCATAGGACAGGGGATGGGCTCAGATACGCAGTATTTT,CASSIGQGMGSDTQYF
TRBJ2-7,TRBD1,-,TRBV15,TGTGCCACCAGCAGAGATTTGACAGGGGACGTCGAGCAGTACTTC,CATSRDLTGDVEQYF
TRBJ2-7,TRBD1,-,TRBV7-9,TGTGCCAGCAGCCCCACCCGGACAGGGGGCGACGAGCAGTACTTC,CASSPTRTGGDEQYF
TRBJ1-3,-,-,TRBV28,TGTGCCAGCAGTTTATACGGGCGGAGCTCTGGAAACACCATATATTTT,CASSLYGRSSGNTIYF
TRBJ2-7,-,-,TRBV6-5,TGTGCCAGCAGCCCCCCTGGGGGGGCAGCGTACGAGCAGTACTTC,CASSPPGGAAYEQYF
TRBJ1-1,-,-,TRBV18,TGTGCCAGCTCACCACCCGGCGTAGAGGGGAGTACTGAAGCTTTCTTT,CASSPPGVEGSTEAFF
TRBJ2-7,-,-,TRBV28,TGTGCCAGCAGCCCCCGGGACGGCGCCCTGGGAGAGCAGTACTTC,CASSPRDGALGEQYF
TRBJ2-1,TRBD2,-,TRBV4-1,TGCGCCAGCAGCCACAACGTGGGACTAGCGAGAATCTATGAGCAGTTCTTC,CASSHNVGLARIYEQFF
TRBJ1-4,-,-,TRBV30,TGTGCCTGGAGTGTACAGGTGGATGAAAAACTGTTTTTT,CAWSVQVDEKLFF
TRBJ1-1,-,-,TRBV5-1,TGCGCCAGCAGCTTGTCTGGGGGGAACACTGAAGCTTTCTTT,CASSLSGGNTEAFF
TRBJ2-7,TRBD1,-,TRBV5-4,TGTGCCAGCAGCTTGGTCGACAGGGGTTACTACGAGCAGTACTTC,CASSLVDRGYYEQYF
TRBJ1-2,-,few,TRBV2,TGTGCCAGCAGTGAAGCGCTCCCAGCCGCTAACTATGGCTACACCTTC,CASSEALPAANYGYTF
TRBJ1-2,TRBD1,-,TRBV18,TGTGCCAGCTCACCCGGGACAGGGGGTTATCGAGGCTACACCTTC,CASSPGTGGYRGYTF
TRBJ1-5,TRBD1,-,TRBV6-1,TGTGCCAGCAGATTAGACAGGGGAAATTTACAGCCCCAGCATTTT,CASRLDRGNLQPQHF
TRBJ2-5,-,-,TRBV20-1,TGCAGTGCTGTGGGGGAAGAGACCCAGTACTTC,CSAVGEETQYF
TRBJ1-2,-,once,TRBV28,TGTGCCAGCAGTTTAGGTGGAGGAGGGACTAACTATGGCTACACCTTC,CASSLGGGGTNYGYTF
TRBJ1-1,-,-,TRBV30,TGTGCCTGGAGTGAAAGGGTCAGGGGGAACACTGAAGCTTTCTTT,CAWSERVRGNTEAFF
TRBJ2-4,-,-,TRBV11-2,TGTGCCAGCAGCTCTGAAATTCCAGGGACCAAAAACATTCAGTACTTC,CASSSEIPGTKNIQYF
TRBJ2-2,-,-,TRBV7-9,TGTGCCAGCAGCTTAATGGGGGGACCCGGGGAGCTGTTTTTT,CASSLMGGPGELFF
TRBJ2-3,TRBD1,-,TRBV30,TGTGCCTGGAACCCCCGGGACAGGGGAACAGATACGCAGTATTTT,CAWNPRDRGTDTQYF
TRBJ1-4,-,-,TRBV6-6,TGTGCCAGCAGAAGGGGGATGGGCGGGTCTAATGAAAAACTGTTTTTT,CASRRGMGGSNEKLFF
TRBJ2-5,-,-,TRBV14,TGTGCCAGCAGCCAAACCTCTGGGAACCACAAATGGACCCAGTACTTC,CASSQTSGNHKWTQYF
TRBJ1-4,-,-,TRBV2,TGTGCCAGCAGCCCACAGGGTGCAACTAATGAAAAACTGTTTTTT,CASSPQGATNEKLFF
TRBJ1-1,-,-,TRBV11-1,TGTGCCAGCAGCTTAGCCGGGTTGACAGTATACACTGAAGCTTTCTTT,CASSLAGLTVYTEAFF
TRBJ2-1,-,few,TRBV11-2,TGTGCCAGCAGCTTAGTCCCTAGCTCCTACAATGAGCAGTTCTTC,CASSLVPSSYNEQFF
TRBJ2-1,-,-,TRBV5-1,TGCGCCAGCAGCCGACTAGGAGGATACAATGAGCAGTTCTTC,CASSRLGGYNEQFF
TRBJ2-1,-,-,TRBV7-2,TGTGCCAGCAGCTTTCCCGAGGGAGGTCAACAATACAATGAGCAGTTCTTC,CASSFPEGGQQYNEQFF
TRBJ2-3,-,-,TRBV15,TGTGCCACCAGCAGGACAGCATCAATCACAGATACGCAGTATTTT,CATSRTASITDTQYF
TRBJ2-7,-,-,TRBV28,TGTGCCAGCAAACCGGGAATCAGCGGCCCCGGCGACGAGCAGTACTTC,CASKPGISGPGDEQYF
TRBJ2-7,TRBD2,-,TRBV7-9,TGTGCCAGCAGCTCGAATAGGGGGGGCTCTCTAGCGGGAGGCTACGAGCAGTACTTC,CASSSNRGGSLAGGYEQYF
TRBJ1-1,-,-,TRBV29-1,TGCAGCGTTGAAGTGATGGTCGGGCGCGGTAACACTGAAGCTTTCTTT,CSVEVMVGRGNTEAFF
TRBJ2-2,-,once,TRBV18,TGTGCCAGCTCACCGGTTCGGACCAGAAACACCGGGGAGCTGTTTTTT,CASSPVRTRNTGELFF
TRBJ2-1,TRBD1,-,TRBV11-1,TGTGCCAGCAGCTTAGCGCTGGGGACAGGGGTCCAGTTCTTC,CASSLALGTGVQFF
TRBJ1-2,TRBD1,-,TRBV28,TGTGCCAGCACTCGGATCCGACAGGGGGCTGGAAGCTATGGCTACACCTTC,CASTRIRQGAGSYGYTF
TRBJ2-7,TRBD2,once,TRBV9,TGTGCCAGCAGCGTAGGAGAGACTAGCGGGAGAGCTTACGAGCAGTACTTC,CASSVGETSGRAYEQYF
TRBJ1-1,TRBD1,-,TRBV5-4,TGTGCCAGCAGCCTACTGACAGGGATTGAAGCTTTCTTT,CASSLLTGIEAFF
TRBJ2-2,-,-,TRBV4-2,TGTGCCAGCAGCCAAGCGGCGCCGAACACCGGGGAGCTGTTTTTT,CASSQAAPNTGELFF
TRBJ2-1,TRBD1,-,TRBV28,TGTGCCAGCCTCCGGGACAGGGACAATGAGCAGTTCTTC,CASLRDRDNEQFF